This T cell receptor beta chain is from a study of cytomegalovirus exposure and HLA in healthy donors. The study's findings and limits: Rarity characterized most TCR sequences, yet some public TCRs appeared in many donors. Reports state that TCR beta sequences accurately predicted most subjects' HLA-A and HLA-B alleles. Exclusion applied to some V segments, including TRBV6-2 and TRBV6-3, as they were indistinguishable. More clonal expansion characterized HLA-associated TCR beta chains than equally common others in a later analysis.

This clone was seen more than once but under ten times. What it binds is not known. This CDR3 is also generated by other DNA sequences in the sample. Use of 60 Vbeta and 13 Jbeta primers characterized the PCR. Assay used: immunoSEQ multiplex PCR; TCRdb lists only in-frame clones, some missing. The sample holds 80,000 to 130,000 clones, around 76% seen once. V dropped 1 base and J dropped 2 bases, with 10 bases sitting between them. In germline, CDR1 is SEHNR, CDR2 FQNEAQ (reference sequence). The CDR3 is 15 amino acids. Sequenced sample: PBMCs. The receptor comes from a woman aged 50 to 65 in good health and CMV-seropositive. The chain is built from TRBV7-9 and TRBJ2-3; weak D call: TRBD1 (5 bases). The CDR3 coding sequence is TGTGCCAGCAGCTTAGGTCAGGGAAACACAGATACGCAGTATTTT. Its translation: CASSLGQGNTDTQYF.